These 29 T cell receptor beta chains were all obtained from the same sample, sequenced in a study of blood T cell repertoires in COVID-19. Generated by immunoSEQ multiplex PCR, the TCRdb table keeps only in-frame clones and is missing some. In the table there are about 310,000 clones, around 90% of which are singletons. What was sequenced was peripheral blood. Every receptor here comes from a middle-aged woman with COVID-19, enrolled during active disease.

The J gene is TRBJ2-7, the V gene TRBV30; weak D call: TRBD1 (5 bases). Germline V gives CDR1 GTSNPN, CDR2 SVGIG (reference sequence). Trimming cost V 0 bases and J 5 bases, with 8 bases left between them. The CDR3 is 12 residues long. The CDR3 region has the DNA TGTGCCTGGAGTGTCAGGGCCCACGAGCAGTACTTC. The encoded protein is CAWSVRAHEQYF.

The J gene is TRBJ1-5, the V gene TRBV6-5; no clear D gene. CDR3 length: 16 residues. V lost 0 bases and J 2 bases, leaving 11 bases between the germline ends. Per the germline V gene, CDR1 is MNHEY and CDR2 is SVGAGI. The CDR3 coding sequence is TGTGCCAGCAGTTACTCGCGGTTATCACGCAATCAGCCCCAGCATTTT. Its protein product is CASSYSRLSRNQPQHF.

CDR3 in amino acids: CASSSRPQAGGEVGTEAFF. The CDR3 nucleotides read TGCGCCAGCAGCTCTAGACCCCAGGCAGGGGGCGAGGTTGGTACTGAAGCTTTCTTT. This chain connects TRBV5-1 to TRBJ1-1; TRBD1 matches at 8 bases. This CDR3 comprises 19 residues. The trim removed 3 bases at V and 5 bases at J, leaving 21 bases unmatched. Per the germline V gene, CDR1 is SGHRS and CDR2 is YFSETQ.

The CDR3 coding sequence is TGTGCCAGCAGCTTATTGGCTGGTGACACTGAAGCTTTCTTT. This encodes CASSLLAGDTEAFF. V is TRBV7-2 and J is TRBJ1-1; D not resolved. CDR1 and CDR2 from the germline V gene are SGHTA and FQGNSA. With 2 bases removed from V and 3 bases from J, the gap between germline ends came to 10 bases. There are 14 residues in the CDR3.

The chain has TRBV4-3 and TRBJ2-1; D might be TRBD1 (5 bases). Germline V gene lookup returns CDR1 LGHNA and CDR2 YSLEER. The CDR3 is 17 residues long. V was trimmed by 0 bases and J by 0 bases, leaving 12 bases between them. This CDR3 reads CASSQDAHRSSYNEQFF. For the CDR3, the DNA is TGCGCCAGCAGCCAAGATGCCCACAGGAGCTCCTACAATGAGCAGTTCTTC.

This rearrangement joins TRBV7-2 to TRBJ1-5; tentative D call: TRBD1 (6 bases). The germline V gene encodes CDR1 SGHTA and CDR2 FQGNSA. V was clipped by 3 bases and J by 0 bases, with 9 bases between them. The CDR3 loop spans 15 amino acids. CDR3 loop: CASSLGHNSNQPQHF. The CDR3 bases are TGTGCCAGCAGCTTGGGACATAATAGCAATCAGCCCCAGCATTTT.

This rearrangement joins TRBV6-2 or TRBV6-3 to TRBJ2-1; 13 nucleotides align to TRBD2. Germline V gene data show CDR1 as MNHEY and CDR2 as SVGEGT. This CDR3 has 16 amino acids. Trimming took 4 bases from V and 8 from J; bases not matched to a gene: 8. The CDR3 loop reads CASSSPTSGRSYEQFF. The CDR3, as DNA: TGTGCCAGCAGTTCCCCGACTAGCGGGAGGTCTTATGAGCAGTTCTTC.

The V call is TRBV28, the J call TRBJ1-2; perhaps TRBD1 as D (5 bases). Trimming left V 6 bases short and J 7 bases short, with 21 bases between. Germline V gene data show CDR1 as MDHEN and CDR2 as SYDVKM. This CDR3 spans 15 amino acids. In nucleotides, the CDR3 is TGTGCCAGCAGCAAACGGGGGGACCGGAACGGTGGCTACACCTTC. Residues: CASSKRGDRNGGYTF.

This chain joins TRBV7-3 and TRBJ1-3; tentatively, D is TRBD1 (5 bases). This CDR3 comprises 16 residues. Germline V CDR1 and CDR2: SGHTA, FQGTGA. With 5 bases removed from V and 2 bases from J, the gap between germline ends came to 16 bases. The CDR3 sequence is CASSVDGAVTGNTIYF. CDR3 DNA: TGTGCCAGCAGCGTGGATGGGGCGGTCACTGGAAACACCATATATTTT.

The gene calls are TRBV18 and TRBJ2-5; 11 nucleotides line up with TRBD2. V lost 2 bases to trimming and J lost 1 base; unmatched junction nucleotides: 3. The V gene's germline CDR1 is KGHSH and CDR2 LQKENI. The CDR3 totals 16 residues. The CDR3 sequence is CASSPGTSGFQETQYF. The CDR3 DNA sequence: TGTGCCAGCTCACCAGGGACTAGCGGATTCCAAGAGACCCAGTACTTC.

The chain has TRBV4-3 and TRBJ1-1; 10 nucleotides line up with TRBD1. The germline gives CDR1 LGHNA, CDR2 YSLEER. The trim removed 5 bases at V and 3 bases at J, leaving 6 bases unmatched. This CDR3 spans 15 amino acids. Written as DNA, the CDR3 is TGCGCCAGCAGCGGGACAGGGGCTATGGACACTGAAGCTTTCTTT. Protein: CASSGTGAMDTEAFF.

The chain carries TRBV9 and TRBJ2-3; D is undetermined. Between the trimmed V and J ends, which lost 3 bases and 1 base, there was a span of 9 bases. Germline V lookup: CDR1 SGDLS, CDR2 YYNGEE. The CDR3 totals 14 residues. The CDR3 reads CASSAGSGTDTQYF. CDR3 DNA: TGTGCCAGCAGCGCCGGGTCGGGCACAGATACGCAGTATTTT.

This clone occurred many times. V usage is TRBV4-1 and J usage is TRBJ2-1; 9 bases are a match to TRBD2. The CDR3 has 17 amino acids. The germline gives CDR1 MGHRA, CDR2 YSYEKL. V dropped 0 bases and J dropped 6; count of bases not matched to a gene: 9. The chain's CDR3 is CASSQDLWRGGRNEQFF. CDR3 nucleotide sequence: TGCGCCAGCAGCCAAGATCTTTGGCGGGGGGGCCGCAATGAGCAGTTCTTC.

The rearrangement links TRBV6-5 to TRBJ2-7, with D maybe TRBD1 (6 bases). V shed 5 bases and J shed 4 bases, with 15 bases lying between them. Per germline, CDR1 MNHEY and CDR2 SVGAGI. The CDR3 totals 14 residues. This CDR3 reads CASSTTTGDYEQYF. The CDR3 nucleotides read TGTGCCAGCAGTACGACGACAGGCGATTACGAGCAGTACTTC.

The V and J genes are TRBV7-9 and TRBJ2-7; weak D call: TRBD1 (6 bases). Trimming pared 8 bases from V and 4 bases from J, leaving 12 bases between. Germline CDR1 is SEHNR and CDR2 is FQNEAQ (reference sequence). CDR3 length equals 12 residues. The CDR3 spells CASRGQFYEQYF. CDR3 sequence (DNA): TGTGCCAGCCGAGGACAGTTTTACGAGCAGTACTTC.

In its sample, this clone was seen once. The chain joins TRBV18 to TRBJ1-1; maybe TRBD1 (5 bases). The length of the CDR3 is 14 residues. Trimming pared 2 bases from V and 1 base from J, leaving 8 bases between. Germline V gives CDR1 KGHSH, CDR2 LQKENI. CDR3 bases: TGTGCCAGCTCACCAATCAGGGAGAACACTGAAGCTTTCTTT. Its translation: CASSPIRENTEAFF.

The chain couples TRBV19 to TRBJ2-2; D is perhaps TRBD1 (6 bases). From germline, CDR1 is LNHDA and CDR2 SQIVND (reference sequence). V lost 1 base and J lost 0, with 9 bases in between. This CDR3 comprises 16 residues. This chain's CDR3 is CASSIAGAANTGELFF. CDR3 coding DNA: TGTGCCAGTAGTATAGCAGGGGCCGCGAACACCGGGGAGCTGTTTTTT.

The J gene is TRBJ1-2, the V gene TRBV28; D is uncertain. V gave up 7 bases and J gave up 0 bases, with 12 bases separating them. Per the germline V gene, CDR1 is MDHEN and CDR2 is SYDVKM. The CDR3 is made up of 14 amino acids. This chain's CDR3 is CASTRGYANYGYTF. The CDR3 bases are TGTGCCAGCACTCGGGGTTATGCTAACTATGGCTACACCTTC.

This clone was seen only once. The chain joins TRBV6-6 to TRBJ1-2, with 7 positions matching TRBD1. The junction had 7 bases not matched to a gene; V was cut back by 5 bases and J by 4 bases. The CDR3 spans 14 residues. Germline CDR1 reads MNHNY; CDR2 reads SVGAGI (reference sequence). CDR3 amino acids: CASSPPGQPYGYTF. The CDR3 DNA reads TGTGCCAGCAGTCCACCGGGACAGCCCTATGGCTACACCTTC.

J is TRBJ1-1 and V is TRBV5-1; a weak D match, TRBD1 (5 bases). Deletions cut 9 bases from V and 11 bases from J, with 23 bases between. This CDR3 has 13 residues. Germline lookup yields CDR1 SGHRS and CDR2 YFSETQ. The CDR3 nucleotides are TGCGCCACAGGTCGGGACTCCCCTTCGTGGGCTTTCTTT. Encoded protein: CATGRDSPSWAFF. Variable domain in full (rest from reference TRBV5-1 and TRBJ1-1): KAGVTQTPRYLIKTRGQQVTLSCSPISGHRSVSWYQQTPGQGLQFLFEYFSETQRNKGNFPGRFSGRQFSNSRSEMNVSTLELGDSALYLCATGRDSPSWAFFGQGTRLTVV.

This clone occurred once. J is TRBJ1-1 and V is TRBV7-2, with D uncertain. V lost 1 base to trimming and J lost 5 bases, with 14 bases between them. Germline CDR1 SGHTA, CDR2 FQGNSA. The CDR3 sequence is 15 residues long. The DNA for the CDR3 is TGTGCCAGCAGCTTAGTGGGCACTGGAGGAACTGAAGCTTTCTTT. It specifies CASSLVGTGGTEAFF.

The chain recombines TRBV28 with TRBJ1-6, with D possibly TRBD1 on 5 matching bases. The CDR3 totals 10 residues. V lost 9 bases and J lost 9, with 6 bases in between. Germline CDR1 and CDR2: MDHEN and SYDVKM. The CDR3, as DNA: TGTGCCAGGGGGGGTTCACCCCTCCACTTT. It yields the protein CARGGSPLHF.

The chain is built from TRBV3-1 (or the pseudogene TRBV3-2) and TRBJ2-5, with TRBD2 identical over 9 bases. There are 14 residues in the CDR3. J lost 6 bases, V lost 3 bases, and 5 bases had no gene match. The germline V gene has CDR1 LGHDT and CDR2 YNNKEL (reference sequence). CDR3 loop: CASSHTAGGKTQYF. In DNA, the CDR3 is TGTGCCAGCAGCCATACCGCGGGAGGGAAGACCCAGTACTTC.

The V and J genes are TRBV5-1 and TRBJ1-1; D possibly corresponds to TRBD1 (6 bases). Germline CDR1 and CDR2: SGHRS and YFSETQ. V was clipped by 8 bases and J by 2 bases, with 16 bases between them. The CDR3 loop spans 14 amino acids. CDR3 bases: TGCGCCAGTCAAAGACAGGATTTAAACACTGAAGCTTTCTTT. Amino acids: CASQRQDLNTEAFF.

Here the CDR3 reads CASSPPQHRYQETQYF. Written as DNA, the CDR3 is TGTGCCAGCAGCCCCCCACAGCACCGGTACCAAGAGACCCAGTACTTC. The rearrangement uses TRBV6-2 or TRBV6-3 and TRBJ2-5; D gene unclear. Trimming pared 6 bases from V and 0 bases from J, leaving 17 bases between. The CDR3 is 16 amino acids. Germline lookup yields CDR1 MNHEY and CDR2 SVGEGT.

The chain uses TRBV6-5 and TRBJ2-1; 7 bases map to TRBD1. V shed 4 bases, J shed 15 bases, and the junction held 12 bases outside the gene matches. Germline assignment: CDR1 MNHEY and CDR2 SVGAGI. CDR3 length equals 13 residues. The CDR3 bases are TGTGCCAGCAGTTCAGCTTCGACAGGGTTGTTGTTCTTC. This translates into CASSSASTGLLFF.

The V and J genes are TRBV7-8 and TRBJ2-3; 12 nucleotides align to TRBD2. This CDR3 has 19 amino acids. The V segment lost 4 bases and the J segment 0 bases; nucleotides outside the gene matches: 11. The germline V gene has CDR1 SGHVS and CDR2 FQNEAQ. CDR3 sequence (DNA): TGTGCCAGCAGCTCCCGCGCACTAGCGGGGGGCCCTAGCACAGATACGCAGTATTTT. It yields the protein CASSSRALAGGPSTDTQYF.

The rearrangement uses TRBV7-8 and TRBJ2-2, with D unclear. The CDR3 is 13 amino acids. V lost 3 bases, J lost 4 bases, and 6 bases lay in between. Per germline, CDR1 SGHVS and CDR2 FQNEAQ. The CDR3 spells CASSFSSTGELFF. CDR3 coding DNA: TGTGCCAGCAGCTTTTCTTCCACCGGGGAGCTGTTTTTT.

The chain uses TRBV2 and TRBJ1-5; D remains unclear. This CDR3 is 13 amino acids long. The V end lost 2 bases, the J end lost 6 bases, and 8 bases lay between the germline ends. Germline CDR1 and CDR2: SNHLY and FYNNEI. The CDR3 loop reads CASSEILSQPQHF. The CDR3 DNA follows: TGTGCCAGCAGTGAAATCTTGAGTCAGCCCCAGCATTTT.